This T cell receptor beta chain is drawn from a study of regulatory T cells in long-lasting Graves disease (dated by TCRdb to the early 2020s). The study in broad terms: Patients with newly diagnosed Graves' disease had been on antithyroid drugs for under 3 months. Persistent Graves' disease patients were compared with newly diagnosed Graves' disease patients by peripheral blood TCR sequencing and RNA sequencing. The study was registered as a clinical trial and conducted in China. A total of around 35 samples underwent TCR sequencing: about 13 from persistent and roughly 20 from newly diagnosed Graves' disease patients. Summary of the overall study and its limitations: TRBV28, TRBJ1-2 and TRBJ2-5 were preferentially used in persistent disease, while TRBV20-1 and TRBJ2-1 were favored in newly diagnosed disease. The small sample size was acknowledged by the authors as a limitation that may reduce accuracy. Lower TCR Shannon entropy and fewer highly expanded clones were observed in persistent Graves' disease patients than in newly diagnosed patients, which suggested clonal expansion. Only peripheral blood was studied, because thyroid tissue, the primary lesion, was inaccessible. More public clonotypes were shared among persistent patients (roughly 3,000) than among newly diagnosed patients (roughly 1,000). Sequencing and analysis were restricted to the TCR beta chain.

The library was made by multiplex PCR. Sequenced using an Illumina HiSeq 4000. iRepertoire HTBI primers and Arm-PCR amplification of CDR3 regions were used to construct TCR beta libraries. Gel purification was performed on PCR products prior to sequencing. In the paper's pipeline: Gene usage analysis of CDR3 amino acid clonotypes used the roughly 62 TRBV and 14 to 15 TRBJ segments found across samples. Filtered high-quality paired reads were merged into contigs using COPE and FqMerger. BLAST was used to align contigs to IMGT TRBV, TRBD and TRBJ reference genes, and CDR3 was defined according to IMGT. Any clonotype with a frequency above 0.1% was classified as a highly expanded clone. Shannon entropy served as the measure of repertoire diversity, while the Gini coefficient captured V-J evenness. A clonotype was considered public if more than one individual shared it. Starting from the raw public reads, TCRdb applied fastp trimming at Q25, assembled clones with MiXCR and retained in-frame beta chains. Merged by CDR3 protein, the rows form single entries marked with the most common genes and DNA. TCRdb, rather than the study authors, made the V and J calls. The sample table lists about 500,000 distinct CDR3 sequences, approximately 12% of them with a count of one. Of the sample, about 8.3% falls within the top ten clones.

Taken with the paper, the label for time point translates to: newly diagnosed GD, antithyroid drugs for less than 3 months. For both TCR sequencing and RNA sequencing, RNA was extracted from PBMCs using TRIzol. The diagnosis of Graves' disease followed American Thyroid Association guidelines. Recruitment of patients was carried out at an endocrinology department in Xi'an, China. Each patient gave about 10 milliliters of peripheral blood, collected in an EDTA anticoagulant tube. PBMCs were isolated by Ficoll Paque Plus density gradient separation without further T cell sorting. An Agilent 2100 Bioanalyzer and agarose gel were used to check RNA quality, and a NanoDrop 2000 was used to measure RNA concentration. The germline V gene encodes CDR1 SEHNR and CDR2 FQNEAQ (reference sequence). The CDR3 holds 16 amino acids from the cysteine to the phenylalanine. Only CDR3 DNA remains: 48 bases, in frame from the first base. Trimming removed 6 bases from V and 1 base from J, leaving 18 bases between the germline ends.

Many counts were recorded for this clonotype. Its antigen is unknown. The input lacks base qualities; no much larger clone sits a single base away. The same data also contributed to another study, on T cells in Graves' hyperthyroidism and ophthalmopathy. As described in the second report: Graves' hyperthyroidism was defined as stable when no progression to ophthalmopathy occurred over 18 months of follow-up. Hyperthyroidism patients were aged 18 to 65 years and newly diagnosed, with disease duration of less than 2 months. Patients with uncontrolled infections, other autoimmune diseases, pregnancy or lactation were excluded. Diagnoses relied on clinical symptoms, serum thyroxine and TRAb, thyroid ultrasound and orbital computed tomography. The first round of RT-PCR for the TCR CDR3 was performed with the HTBI primer set and the Qiagen OneStep RT-PCR kit. Most expanded thyroid clonotypes (frequency above 0.001) were also detected in blood, a finding suggesting that blood repertoires may reflect thyroid immune responses. A 13 V-J signature model separated ophthalmopathy from stable hyperthyroidism, with 87.88% sensitivity and just under 84% specificity in cross-validation and 80%/75% in testing. In validation, the model predicted progression to ophthalmopathy a median of roughly six months before onset, with about 71% sensitivity and more than 72% specificity. To identify TCR V-J signatures that set the groups apart, the researchers used a discovery cohort of 90 to 100 patients, made up of fewer than 50 with Graves' ophthalmopathy and about 60 with stable Graves' hyperthyroidism. Prospective prediction of ophthalmopathy was tested in an independent validation cohort of under 20 hyperthyroidism patients and 15 to 17 patients who later progressed to ophthalmopathy. The 100 discovery patients were randomly split 7:3 into training and test sets. The study also compared thyroid tissue and blood T-cell repertoires from over 5 Graves' hyperthyroidism patients. Once sampling was done, hyperthyroidism patients were given methimazole at a starting dose of 30 mg daily, whereas ophthalmopathy patients were given high-dose intravenous methylprednisolone. Libraries were constructed in a second round of multiplex PCR, after which size selection and purification were performed. Paired-end sequencing of the libraries was performed with 100 bp reads on an Illumina HiSeq2000. Raw data were processed with SOAPnuke, discarding reads with adapters, uncalled bases, mean Phred below 15, or no exact constant-primer or identifier match. COPE v1.2.5 was used to merge high-quality paired reads, and clonotypes were defined as unique nucleotide sequences. Clonotypes were aligned to IMGT TRBV, TRBD and TRBJ reference segments using MiTCR v1.1. Only V-J combinations with frequency above 0.0001, covering 99.2% of repertoires, were analysed. The TCS score was defined as F50 (clonal expansion) divided by E x V (chaos), with BLOSUM62-based TCRdist calculated between CDR3 peptides within each V-J. Welch's t-statistics and random forest reduced several hundred V-J features to 10 to 15, which were used in a naive Bayes classifier (R e1071). No statistical method was used to fix the sample size in advance, and group allocation was not hidden from the investigators. According to the paper, TCR Vbeta CDR3 sequencing was carried out on some 140 peripheral blood samples, which came from approximately 43 ophthalmopathy, around 74 hyperthyroidism and around 17 progressor patients.

The sequence links TRBV7-9 to TRBJ2-5, with TRBD2 perhaps the D gene, on 6 matching bases. The TCR comes from a woman in her twenties or thirties with Graves disease. Donor details come from another sample of the same person, matched by shared clones. Specimen: peripheral blood mononuclear cells (PBMCs), collected at new diagnosis, from a patient treated with antithyroid drugs. The CDR3 amino acid sequence is: CASRDTFLAFQETQYF. The base sequence is TGTGCCAGCAGAGATACTTTTCTAGCGTTCCAAGAGACCCAGTACTTC.